This T cell receptor (beta chain) originates from a study of neurological immune-mediated disorders. This clonotype was counted many times. TCRdb independently ran MiXCR on the 5' RACE reads; one entry per CDR3 protein. The sample carries some 43,000 distinct CDR3 sequences, more than 9.5% recorded once. Trimming left V 1 base short and J 6 bases short, with 14 bases between. CDR1 is SGHVS and CDR2 is FNYEAQ in the germline V gene. CDR3 length: 15 amino acids. As for time point: longitudinal time-point 3. The origin of this receptor is a male donor with HTLV-1-associated myelopathy (HAM/TSP). The chain couples TRBV7-6 to TRBJ2-3; the D gene is possibly TRBD2 (6 bases). The sample taken for sequencing was PBMCs. The CDR3 sequence: CASSLGGASADTQYF. The CDR3, as DNA: TGTGCCAGCAGCTTAGGTGGTGCTAGCGCGGATACGCAGTATTTT.